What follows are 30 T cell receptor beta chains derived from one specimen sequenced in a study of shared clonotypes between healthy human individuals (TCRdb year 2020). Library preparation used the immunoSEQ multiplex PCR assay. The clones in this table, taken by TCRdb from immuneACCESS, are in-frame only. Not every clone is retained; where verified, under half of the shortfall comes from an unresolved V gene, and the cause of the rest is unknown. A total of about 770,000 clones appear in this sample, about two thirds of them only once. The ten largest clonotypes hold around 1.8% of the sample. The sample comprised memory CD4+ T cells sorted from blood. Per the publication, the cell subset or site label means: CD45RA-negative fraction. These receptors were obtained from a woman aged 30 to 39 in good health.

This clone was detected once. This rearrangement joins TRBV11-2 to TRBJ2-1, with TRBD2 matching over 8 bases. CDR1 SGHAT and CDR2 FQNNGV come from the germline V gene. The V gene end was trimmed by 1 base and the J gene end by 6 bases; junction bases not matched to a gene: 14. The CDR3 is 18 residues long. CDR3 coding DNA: TGTGCCAGCAGCTTAGCACTAGCGGTCTACCTCGGGTCCAATGAGCAGTTCTTC. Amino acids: CASSLALAVYLGSNEQFF.

The CDR3 region is CASRVGTFNEQFF. The CDR3 DNA follows: TGTGCCAGCAGAGTCGGGACCTTCAATGAGCAGTTCTTC. The J gene is TRBJ2-1, the V gene TRBV7-8, with D perhaps being TRBD1 or TRBD2 (5 bases each). Germline V CDR1 and CDR2: SGHVS, FQNEAQ. Deletions cut 6 bases from V and 6 bases from J, with 12 bases between. CDR3 length: 13 amino acids. Drawing the rest from reference TRBV7-8 and TRBJ2-1, the complete variable domain is GAGVSQSPRYKVAKRGQDVALRCDPISGHVSLFWYQQALGQGPEFLTYFQNEAQLDKSGLPSDRFFAERPEGSVSTLKIQRTQQEDSAVYLCASRVGTFNEQFFGPGTRLTVL.

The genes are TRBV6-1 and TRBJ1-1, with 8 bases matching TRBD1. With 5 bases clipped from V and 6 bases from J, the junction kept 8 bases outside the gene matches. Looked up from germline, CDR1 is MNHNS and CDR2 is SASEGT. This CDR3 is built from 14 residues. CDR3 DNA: TGTGCCAGCAGTTCTCGGACAGGGATGTCTGAAGCTTTCTTT. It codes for CASSSRTGMSEAFF.

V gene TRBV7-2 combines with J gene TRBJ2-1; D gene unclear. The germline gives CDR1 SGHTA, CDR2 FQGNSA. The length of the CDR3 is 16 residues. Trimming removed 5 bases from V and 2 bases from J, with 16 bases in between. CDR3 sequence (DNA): TGTGCCAGCAGCCGATCAACGATTGGAACCTACAATGAGCAGTTCTTC. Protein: CASSRSTIGTYNEQFF.

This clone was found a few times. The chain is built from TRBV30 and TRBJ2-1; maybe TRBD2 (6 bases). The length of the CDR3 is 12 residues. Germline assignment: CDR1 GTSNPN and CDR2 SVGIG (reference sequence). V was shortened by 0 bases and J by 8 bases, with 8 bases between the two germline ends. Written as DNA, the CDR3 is TGTGCCTGGAGTGTTTTAGCGGATGAGCAGTTCTTC. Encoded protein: CAWSVLADEQFF.

The CDR3 region is CSARSGNTIYF. CDR3 sequence (DNA): TGCAGTGCACGGTCCGGAAACACCATATATTTT. The rearrangement uses TRBV20-1 and TRBJ1-3; no firm D call. The CDR3 has 11 amino acids. Per germline, CDR1 DFQATT and CDR2 SNEGSKA (reference sequence). Between the trimmed V and J ends, which lost 6 bases and 4 bases, there was a span of 7 bases.

The CDR3 here is CASSVDGAKNIQYF. DNA for the CDR3: TGTGCCAGCAGCGTAGACGGCGCCAAAAACATTCAGTACTTC. V usage is TRBV9 and J usage is TRBJ2-4; D not certain. This CDR3 has 14 amino acids. The germline V gene encodes CDR1 SGDLS and CDR2 YYNGEE. Between the trimmed V and J ends, which lost 0 bases and 1 base, there was a span of 5 bases. The whole variable domain, remainder taken from reference TRBV9 and TRBJ2-4, is DSGVTQTPKHLITATGQRVTLRCSPRSGDLSVYWYQQSLDQGLQFLIQYYNGEERAKGNILERFSAQQFPDLHSELNLSSLELGDSALYFCASSVDGAKNIQYFGAGTRLSVL.

The CDR3 reads CASSAGVGLDTDTQYF. The CDR3 DNA is TGCGCCAGCAGCGCTGGTGTGGGACTCGACACAGATACGCAGTATTTT. The chain uses TRBV5-1 and TRBJ2-3, with D possibly TRBD2 on 6 matching bases. This CDR3 is 16 amino acids long. V was pared by 4 bases and J by 2 bases, with 17 bases between. Germline V gene lookup returns CDR1 SGHRS and CDR2 YFSETQ.

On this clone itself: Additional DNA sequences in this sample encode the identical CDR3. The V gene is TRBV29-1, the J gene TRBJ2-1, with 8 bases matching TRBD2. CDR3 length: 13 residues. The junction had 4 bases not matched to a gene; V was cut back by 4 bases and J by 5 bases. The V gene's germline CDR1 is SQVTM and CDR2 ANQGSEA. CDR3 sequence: CSVGLAGDNEQFF. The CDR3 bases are TGCAGCGTTGGTCTAGCGGGCGACAATGAGCAGTTCTTC.

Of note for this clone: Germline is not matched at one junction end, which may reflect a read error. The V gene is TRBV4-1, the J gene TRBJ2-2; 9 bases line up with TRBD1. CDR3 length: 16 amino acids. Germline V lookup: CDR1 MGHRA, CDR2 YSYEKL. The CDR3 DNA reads TGCGCCAGCAGCCAGCTATCCCTCACAGGGGGCGGGGGGCTGTTTTTT. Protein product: CASSQLSLTGGGGLFF.

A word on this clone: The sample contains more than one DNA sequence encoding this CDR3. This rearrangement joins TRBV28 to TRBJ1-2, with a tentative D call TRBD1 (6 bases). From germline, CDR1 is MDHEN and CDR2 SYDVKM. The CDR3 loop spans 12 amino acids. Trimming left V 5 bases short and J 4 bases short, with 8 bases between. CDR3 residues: CASSLQGYGYTF. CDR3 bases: TGTGCCAGCAGTCTACAGGGCTATGGCTACACCTTC.

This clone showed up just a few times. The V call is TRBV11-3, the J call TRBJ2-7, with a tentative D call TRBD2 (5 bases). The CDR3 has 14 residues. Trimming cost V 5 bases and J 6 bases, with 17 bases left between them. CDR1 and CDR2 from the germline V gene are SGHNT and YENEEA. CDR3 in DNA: TGTGCCAGCAGCCCCGGAGGTCTAGTCTCCGAGCAGTACTTC. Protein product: CASSPGGLVSEQYF.

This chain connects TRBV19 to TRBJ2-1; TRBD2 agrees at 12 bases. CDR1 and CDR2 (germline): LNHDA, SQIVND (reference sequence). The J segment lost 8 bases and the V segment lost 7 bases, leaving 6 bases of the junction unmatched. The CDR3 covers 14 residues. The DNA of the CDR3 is TGTGCCAGTACGCGACTAGCGGGAGTCTATGAGCAGTTCTTC. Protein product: CASTRLAGVYEQFF.

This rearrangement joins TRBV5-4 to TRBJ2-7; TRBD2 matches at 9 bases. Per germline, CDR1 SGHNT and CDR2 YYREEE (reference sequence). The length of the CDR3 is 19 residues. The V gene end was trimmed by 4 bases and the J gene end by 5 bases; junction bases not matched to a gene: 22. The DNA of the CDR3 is TGTGCCAGCAGCCAAGGCGGGCGTTGGGCTAGCGGGAAGAGGAACGAGCAGTACTTC. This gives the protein CASSQGGRWASGKRNEQYF.

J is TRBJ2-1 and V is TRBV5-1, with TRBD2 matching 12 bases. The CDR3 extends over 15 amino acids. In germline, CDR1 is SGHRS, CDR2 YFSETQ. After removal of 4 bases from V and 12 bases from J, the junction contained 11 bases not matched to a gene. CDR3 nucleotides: TGCGCCAGCAGCGAGGGGACTAGCGGGCTCCGGGTGCAGTTCTTC. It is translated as CASSEGTSGLRVQFF.

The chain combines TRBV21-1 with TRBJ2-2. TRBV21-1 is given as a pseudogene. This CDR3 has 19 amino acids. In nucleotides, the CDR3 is TGTGCCAGCAGCTCAAAAGTGAGGGACCAAACGAACCCCACCGGGGAGCTGTTTTTT. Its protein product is CASSSKVRDQTNPTGELFF.

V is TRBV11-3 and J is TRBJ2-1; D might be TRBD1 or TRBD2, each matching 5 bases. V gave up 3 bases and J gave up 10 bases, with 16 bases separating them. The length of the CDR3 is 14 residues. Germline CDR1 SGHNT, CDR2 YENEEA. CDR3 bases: TGTGCCAGCAGCTTCCGAGGGGCGTCGGAGGAGCAGTTCTTC. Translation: CASSFRGASEEQFF.

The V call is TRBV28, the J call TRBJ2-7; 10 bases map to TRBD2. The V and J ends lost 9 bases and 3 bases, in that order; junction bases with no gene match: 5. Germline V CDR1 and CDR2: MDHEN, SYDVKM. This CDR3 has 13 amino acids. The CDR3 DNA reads TGTGCCAGTACCACTAGCGGGATCTACGAGCAGTACTTC. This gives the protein CASTTSGIYEQYF.

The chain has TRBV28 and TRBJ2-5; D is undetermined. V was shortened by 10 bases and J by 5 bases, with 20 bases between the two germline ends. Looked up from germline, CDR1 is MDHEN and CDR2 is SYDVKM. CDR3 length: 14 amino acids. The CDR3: CATRLRLGWETQYF. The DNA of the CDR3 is TGTGCCACCCGACTCCGGCTGGGTTGGGAGACCCAGTACTTC.

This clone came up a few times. CDR3 DNA sequence: TGTGCCAGCTCGGGACTAGCGGGAGCCTACGAGCAGTACTTC. Its translation: CASSGLAGAYEQYF. This chain connects TRBV25-1 to TRBJ2-7; 14 bases fit TRBD2. This CDR3 is built from 14 residues. Germline V lookup: CDR1 MGHDK, CDR2 SYGVNS. J gave up 2 bases and V 8 bases, and 2 bases lay outside the gene matches.

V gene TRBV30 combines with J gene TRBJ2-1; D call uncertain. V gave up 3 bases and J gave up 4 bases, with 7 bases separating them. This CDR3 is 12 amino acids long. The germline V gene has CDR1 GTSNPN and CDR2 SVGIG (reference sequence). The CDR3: CAWSGPYNEQFF. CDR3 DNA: TGTGCCTGGAGCGGACCTTACAATGAGCAGTTCTTC.

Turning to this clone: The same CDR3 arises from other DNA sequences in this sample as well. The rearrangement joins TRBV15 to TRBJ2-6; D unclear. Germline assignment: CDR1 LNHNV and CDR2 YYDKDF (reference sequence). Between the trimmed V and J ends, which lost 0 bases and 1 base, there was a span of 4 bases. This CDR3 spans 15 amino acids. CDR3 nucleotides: TGTGCCACCAGCAGAGACCTGTCTGGGGCCAACGTCCTGACTTTC. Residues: CATSRDLSGANVLTF.

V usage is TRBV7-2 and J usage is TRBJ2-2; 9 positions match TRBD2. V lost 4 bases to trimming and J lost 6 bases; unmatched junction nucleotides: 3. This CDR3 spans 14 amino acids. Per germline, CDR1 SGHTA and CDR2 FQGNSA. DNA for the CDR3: TGTGCCAGCAGCTCGGGACTAGCTGCCGGGGAGCTGTTTTTT. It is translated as CASSSGLAAGELFF.

The CDR3 sequence: CASSSSVYRASTDTQYF. The CDR3 DNA follows: TGTGCCAGCAGCTCTTCAGTGTACCGGGCCAGCACAGATACGCAGTATTTT. V and J are TRBV7-9 and TRBJ2-3; D gene unclear. The germline V and J ends were trimmed by 4 bases and 0 bases, with 17 bases remaining between them. This CDR3 spans 17 amino acids. The germline V gene encodes CDR1 SEHNR and CDR2 FQNEAQ (reference sequence).

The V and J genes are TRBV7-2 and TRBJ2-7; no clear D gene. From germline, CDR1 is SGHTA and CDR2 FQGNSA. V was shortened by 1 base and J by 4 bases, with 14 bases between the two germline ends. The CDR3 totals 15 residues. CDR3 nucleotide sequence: TGTGCCAGCAGCTTAGGGCCAAACCCACCTTACGAGCAGTACTTC. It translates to CASSLGPNPPYEQYF.

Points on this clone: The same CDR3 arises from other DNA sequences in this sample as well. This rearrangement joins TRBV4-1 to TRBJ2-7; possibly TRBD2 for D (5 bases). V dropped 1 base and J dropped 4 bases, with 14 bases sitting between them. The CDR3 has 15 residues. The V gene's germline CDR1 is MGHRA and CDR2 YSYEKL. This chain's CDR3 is CASSQAPSSGYEQYF. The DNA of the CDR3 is TGCGCCAGCAGCCAAGCCCCTAGCTCAGGTTACGAGCAGTACTTC.

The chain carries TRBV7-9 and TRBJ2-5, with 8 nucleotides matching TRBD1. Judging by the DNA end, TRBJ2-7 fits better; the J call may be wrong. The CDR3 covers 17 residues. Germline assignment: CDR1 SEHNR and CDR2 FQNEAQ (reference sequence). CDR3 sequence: CASSLGLTGGISYEQYF. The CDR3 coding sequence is TGTGCCAGCAGCTTAGGTTTAACAGGGGGAATCTCCTACGAGCAGTACTTC.

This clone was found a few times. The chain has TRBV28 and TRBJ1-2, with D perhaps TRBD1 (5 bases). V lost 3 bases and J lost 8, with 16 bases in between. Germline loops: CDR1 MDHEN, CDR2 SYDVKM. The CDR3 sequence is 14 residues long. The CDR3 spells CASSFWQGSCGYTF. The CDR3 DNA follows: TGTGCCAGCAGTTTCTGGCAGGGCTCTTGCGGCTACACCTTC.

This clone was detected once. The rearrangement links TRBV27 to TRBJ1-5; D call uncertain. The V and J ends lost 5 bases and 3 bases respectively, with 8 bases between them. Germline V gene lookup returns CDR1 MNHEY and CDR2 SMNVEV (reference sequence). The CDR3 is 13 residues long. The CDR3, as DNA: TGTGCCAGCAGTCTCACCTTCAATCAGCCCCAGCATTTT. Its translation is CASSLTFNQPQHF.

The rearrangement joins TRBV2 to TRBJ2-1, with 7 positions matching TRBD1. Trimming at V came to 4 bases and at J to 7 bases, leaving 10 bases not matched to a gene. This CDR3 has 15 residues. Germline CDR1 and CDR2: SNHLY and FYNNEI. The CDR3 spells CASSGEETGNNEQFF. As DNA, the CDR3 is TGTGCCAGCAGTGGAGAAGAGACAGGGAATAATGAGCAGTTCTTC.